Detailed here is one T cell receptor beta chain. The data belong to a study of cytomegalovirus exposure and HLA in healthy donors. PCR used 60 Vbeta primers and 13 Jbeta primers. Some clones are missing from TCRdb's copy, which holds only in-frame ones; the method was immunoSEQ multiplex PCR. The sample carries 180,000 or so clones, approximately 80% recorded once. The CDR3 has 16 residues. V lost 6 bases to trimming and J lost 7 bases; unmatched junction nucleotides: 15. CDR1 and CDR2 (germline): SNHLY, FYNNEI. Source material: PBMCs. This TCR was sampled from a female donor in good health and CMV-seronegative. The V and J genes are TRBV2 and TRBJ2-4; 7 positions match TRBD2. CDR3 nucleotide sequence: TGTGCCAGCAGCGACCGGCGCGGGGGAGCGGTGAACATTCAGTACTTC. It yields the protein CASSDRRGGAVNIQYF.